This TCR beta chain was sequenced during a study of T-cell memory formation after mild COVID-19 (dated by TCRdb to the early 2020s). With respect to the entire study: Most TCR sequence clusters were specific to one of the two donors. T-cell clones expanding and contracting after mild COVID-19 in a couple of donors were tracked by longitudinal TCRalpha and TCRbeta repertoire sequencing. The cohort was made up of two young adult volunteers, one female and one male, who were previously healthy.

Ficoll-Paque density gradient centrifugation was the method used to isolate PBMCs. This clonotype has just a few counts. Its antigen is unknown. Base qualities are not recorded, but no much larger clone differs from it by a single base. The research as a whole found: Clones contracting from day 15 to 85 had balanced CD4/CD8 phenotypes, while a second wave expanding from day 15 to 37 was biased towards CD4+. Contracting CD4+ clones turned up mainly in the CM and EM memory subsets, whereas EMRA was where CD8+ clones were enriched. SARS-CoV-2 specificity of the second-wave clones peaking on day 37 was not confirmed. The study covered only a couple of mild cases, and larger cohorts including severe cases with pre-infection samples were considered necessary. Some responding clones were found in pre-infection memory, which suggests that pre-existing cross-reactive memory T cells took part in the SARS-CoV-2 response.

Sequencer: Illumina NovaSeq 6000. TCRalpha and TCRbeta cDNA libraries were constructed by 5'RACE with constant-segment primers, with sample barcodes and unique molecular identifiers being introduced. RNA was extracted from every sample with Trizol reagent. Library amplification was performed in two PCR steps, and a second sample barcode and Illumina TruSeq adapters were introduced in the second step. The libraries were sequenced on an Illumina NovaSeq using 2 x 150 bp paired-end reads. On the authors' methods: With migec v1.2.7, reads were demultiplexed and then collapsed into UMI-guided consensus sequences. Using mixcr v2.1.11, UMI consensuses were aligned to TRA and TRB V and J templates and then assembled into clonotypes. A clonotype was counted as expanded or contracted only if both edgeR and NoisET called the change significant, with noise models trained on biological replicates. For edgeR calls, the thresholds were a false discovery rate-adjusted p below 0.01 and a log2 fold-change of 1. As an exploratory analysis of dynamics, PCA with hierarchical clustering was applied to max-normalized trajectories of the 1000 most abundant clonotypes. Separately sequenced CD4+ and CD8+ repertoires were used to assign a CD4 or CD8 phenotype to each responding clone. TCRdb itself trimmed the public reads at Q25 with fastp, ran MiXCR and retained productive beta chains. All rows with the same CDR3 protein become a single entry with the most common DNA and genes. The V and J calls reflect TCRdb's pipeline rather than the authors' work. The sample records hundreds of thousands of distinct CDR3 sequences, around 20% of which are singletons. The top ten clonotypes cover roughly 8.4% of the sample.

V sheds 2 bases and J sheds 2 bases, leaving 11 bases between their ends. The germline V gene (reference sequence) sets CDR1 to SGHKS and CDR2 to YYEKEE. Including cysteine and phenylalanine, the CDR3 has 14 amino acids. Of the read, only the CDR3 DNA is kept; its 42 bases are in frame from base 1. This TCR was recovered from an adult woman who had mild COVID-19 (a few samples of this study predate the infection). The sample titles of this study are shuffled in the database, so cell type and time point are left out; the donor was told from shared clones. Sequenced input: PBMCs or a T cell subset sorted from them (not recorded which). The rearranged chain carries TRBV5-5 and TRBJ2-7, with TRBD1 as a weak D call on 5 bases. The nucleotide sequence reads TGTGCCAGCAGCTTCTCGAAAGGGGCCTACGAGCAGTACTTC. It specifies CASSFSKGAYEQYF. Supplemented by the reference TRBV5-5 and TRBJ2-7 proteins around the CDR3, the complete variable domain is DAGVTQSPTHLIKTRGQQVTLRCSPISGHKSVSWYQQVLGQGPQFIFQYYEKEERGRGNFPDRFSARQFPNYSSELNVNALLLGDSALYLCASSFSKGAYEQYFGPGTRLTVT.